This TCR beta chain was captured by sequencing in a study of identical twins. This CDR3 spans 14 amino acids. The V end lost 1 base, the J end lost 3 bases, and 9 bases lay between the germline ends. Looked up from germline, CDR1 is SNHLY and CDR2 is FYNNEI. There were only healthy Caucasians among the donors. TCRdb re-derived calls from the 5' RACE reads in MiXCR, one entry per CDR3 protein. The sample lists just under 550,000 distinct CDR3 sequences, over 12% occurring once. In regard to this clonotype: What it binds is unknown.

Findings and limits, study-wide: The models gave estimates that fell short of the out-of-frame TCR alpha sharing seen in monozygotic twins.

These data were also reused for a study on yellow fever vaccine responses in identical twins.

V usage is TRBV2 and J usage is TRBJ1-1; D perhaps matches TRBD1 (5 bases). This clonotype was obtained from a woman aged 18-29 years in good health. The specimen sequenced was CD4+ T cells sorted from blood. CDR3 sequence: CASSEGGRDTEAFF. In DNA form, the CDR3 reads TGTGCCAGCAGTGAAGGGGGGAGGGACACTGAAGCTTTCTTT.